The present TCR beta chain was sequenced within a study of Ad26.COV2.S vaccination and SARS-CoV-2 variants. Overall study findings and caveats: The study found higher spike-specific TCR breadth in vaccine than placebo recipients.

About this clone: Its matching antigen is unknown.

Profiled with immunoSEQ multiplex PCR; TCRdb holds only in-frame clones, not every one. Among approximately 500,000 clones listed, around 90% were seen once. Treatment given: roughly 19 received Ad26.COV2.S at low or high dose, single or two shots; about 5 received placebo; per-sample allocation not given. It was on day 63 after the first vaccine or placebo injection that samples were taken. Vaccination employed an Ad26 vector expressing the Wuhan-strain SARS-CoV-2 spike. Germline values: CDR1 GTSNPN, CDR2 SVGIG (reference sequence). The CDR3 is 15 amino acids. The junction had 11 bases not matched to a gene; V was cut back by 4 bases and J by 9 bases.

The receptor comes from a person between 18 and 65 years old who received the Ad26.COV2.S COVID-19 vaccine or a placebo. This specimen was peripheral blood, taken in a trial of Ad26.COV2.S vaccine versus placebo. V is TRBV30 and J is TRBJ1-6, with TRBD1 matching over 8 bases. The CDR3 loop reads CAWTLGTGRGSPLHF. CDR3 bases: TGTGCCTGGACTCTTGGGACAGGTCGCGGTTCACCCCTCCACTTT.